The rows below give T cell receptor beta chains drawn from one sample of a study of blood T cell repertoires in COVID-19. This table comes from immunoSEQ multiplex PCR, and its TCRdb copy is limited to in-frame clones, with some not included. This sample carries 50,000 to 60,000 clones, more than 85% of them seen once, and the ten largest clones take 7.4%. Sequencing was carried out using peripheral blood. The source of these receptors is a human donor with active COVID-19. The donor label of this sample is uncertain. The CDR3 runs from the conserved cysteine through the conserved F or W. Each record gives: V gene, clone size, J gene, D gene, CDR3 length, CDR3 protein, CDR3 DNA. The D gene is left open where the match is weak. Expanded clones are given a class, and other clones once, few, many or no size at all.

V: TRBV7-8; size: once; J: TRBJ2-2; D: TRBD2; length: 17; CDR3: CASSHGGRGGRDGELFF; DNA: TGTGCCAGCAGCCACGGGGGCCGGGGGGGCCGCGACGGGGAGCTGTTTTTT
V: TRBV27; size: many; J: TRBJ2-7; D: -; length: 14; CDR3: CASSVLGSHYEQYF; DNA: TGTGCCAGCAGCGTCCTCGGGAGCCACTACGAGCAGTACTTC
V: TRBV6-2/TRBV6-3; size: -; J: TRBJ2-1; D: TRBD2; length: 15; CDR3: CASSSLAGGWWEQFF; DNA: TGTGCCAGCAGTTCCCTAGCGGGAGGGTGGTGGGAGCAGTTCTTC
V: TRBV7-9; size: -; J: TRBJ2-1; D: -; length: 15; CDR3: CASSLGGGHYNEQFF; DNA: TGTGCCAGCAGCCTAGGGGGGGGACATTACAATGAGCAGTTCTTC
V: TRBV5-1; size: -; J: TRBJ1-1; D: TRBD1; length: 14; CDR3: CASSAQGGNTEAFF; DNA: TGCGCCAGCAGCGCACAGGGGGGGAACACTGAAGCTTTCTTT
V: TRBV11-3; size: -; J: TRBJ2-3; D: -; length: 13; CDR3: CASGRRGTDTQYF; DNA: TGTGCCAGCGGGCGGCGGGGAACAGATACGCAGTATTTT
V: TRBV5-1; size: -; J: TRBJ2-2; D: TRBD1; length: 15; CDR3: CASSLPTGESGELFF; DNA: TGCGCCAGCAGCTTACCGACAGGGGAGAGCGGGGAGCTGTTTTTT
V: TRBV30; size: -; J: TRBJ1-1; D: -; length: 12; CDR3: CAWNRGNTEAFF; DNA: TGTGCCTGGAATAGGGGGAACACTGAAGCTTTCTTT
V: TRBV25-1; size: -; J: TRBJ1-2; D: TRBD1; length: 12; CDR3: CASRLQGDGYTF; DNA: TGTGCCAGCAGACTACAGGGGGATGGCTACACCTTC
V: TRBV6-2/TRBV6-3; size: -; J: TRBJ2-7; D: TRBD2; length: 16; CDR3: CASSFPLGRESLEQYF; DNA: TGTGCCAGCAGCTTCCCCCTCGGGCGGGAGTCTCTTGAGCAGTACTTC
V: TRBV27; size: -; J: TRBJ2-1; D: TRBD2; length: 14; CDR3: CASRIGGRDNEQFF; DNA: TGTGCCAGCAGGATTGGCGGGAGGGACAATGAGCAGTTCTTC
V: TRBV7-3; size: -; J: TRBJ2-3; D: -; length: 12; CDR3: CASRADTDTQYF; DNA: TGTGCTTCGCGGGCCGACACAGATACGCAGTATTTT
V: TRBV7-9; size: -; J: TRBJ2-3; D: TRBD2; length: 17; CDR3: CASSLVSRGGRIDTQYF; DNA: TGTGCCAGCAGCTTAGTATCGCGGGGGGGCCGGATAGATACGCAGTATTTT
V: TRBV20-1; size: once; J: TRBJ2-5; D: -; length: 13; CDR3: CSASRGRYETQYF; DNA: TGCAGTGCTAGTCGGGGAAGATACGAGACCCAGTACTTC
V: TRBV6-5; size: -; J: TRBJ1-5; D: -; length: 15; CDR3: CASSYGGGSNQPQHF; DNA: TGTGCCAGCAGTTACGGGGGAGGAAGCAATCAGCCCCAGCATTTT
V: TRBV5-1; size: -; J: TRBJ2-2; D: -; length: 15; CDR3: CASSLAQGHTGELFF; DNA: TGCGCCAGCAGCTTGGCGCAGGGCCACACCGGGGAGCTGTTTTTT
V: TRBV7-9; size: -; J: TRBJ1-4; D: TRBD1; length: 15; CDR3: CASSSGQAINEKLFF; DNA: TGTGCCAGCAGCTCCGGACAGGCCATTAATGAAAAACTGTTTTTT
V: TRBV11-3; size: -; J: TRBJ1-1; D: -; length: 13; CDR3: CASTGQMNTEAFF; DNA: TGTGCCAGCACAGGGCAGATGAACACTGAAGCTTTCTTT
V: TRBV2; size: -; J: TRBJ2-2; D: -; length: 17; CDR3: CASTLSGHPANTGELFF; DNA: TGTGCCAGCACCTTAAGCGGGCATCCCGCGAACACCGGGGAGCTGTTTTTT
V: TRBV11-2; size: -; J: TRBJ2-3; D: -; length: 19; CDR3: CASSLPPLRSVASTDTQYF; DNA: TGTGCCAGCAGCTTGCCTCCACTACGGAGCGTCGCTAGCACAGATACGCAGTATTTT
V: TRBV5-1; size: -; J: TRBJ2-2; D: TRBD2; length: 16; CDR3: CASSLLTSGATGELFF; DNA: TGCGCCAGCAGCTTACTAACTAGCGGGGCCACCGGGGAGCTGTTTTTT
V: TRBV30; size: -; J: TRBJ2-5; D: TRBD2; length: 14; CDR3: CAWSVPGGKETQYF; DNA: TGTGCCTGGAGTGTACCGGGGGGGAAAGAGACCCAGTACTTC
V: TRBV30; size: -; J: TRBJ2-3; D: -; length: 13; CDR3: CAWSRPGTDTQYF; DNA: TGTGCCTGGAGTCGTCCAGGCACAGATACGCAGTATTTT
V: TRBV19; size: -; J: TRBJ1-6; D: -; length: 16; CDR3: CASSAAHFIRGSPLHF; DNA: TGTGCCAGTAGTGCCGCCCATTTCATACGGGGTTCACCCCTCCACTTT
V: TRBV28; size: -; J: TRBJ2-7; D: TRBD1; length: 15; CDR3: CASSSPGGAYYEQYF; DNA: TGTGCCAGCAGTTCCCCAGGGGGCGCCTACTACGAGCAGTACTTC
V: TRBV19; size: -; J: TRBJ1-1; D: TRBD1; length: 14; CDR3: CATRPNRGLTEAFF; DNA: TGTGCCACGCGGCCGAACAGGGGGCTGACTGAAGCTTTCTTT
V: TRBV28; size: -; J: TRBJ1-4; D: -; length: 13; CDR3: CASISKRVGKLFF; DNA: TGTGCCAGCATAAGTAAGAGGGTGGGGAAACTGTTTTTT
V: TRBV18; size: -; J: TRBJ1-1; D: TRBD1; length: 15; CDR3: CASSPGTEHYTEAFF; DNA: TGTGCCAGCTCACCAGGGACAGAACACTACACTGAAGCTTTCTTT
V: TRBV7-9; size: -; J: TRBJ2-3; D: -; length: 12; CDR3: CASSHAGATQYF; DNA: TGTGCCAGCAGCCACGCGGGGGCTACGCAGTATTTT
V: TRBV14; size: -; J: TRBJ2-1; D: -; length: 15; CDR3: CASSRIGGSYNEQFF; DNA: TGTGCCAGCAGCCGGATCGGGGGCTCCTACAATGAGCAGTTCTTC
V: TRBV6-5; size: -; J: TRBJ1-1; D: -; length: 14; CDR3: CASSYRGGNTEAFF; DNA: TGTGCCAGCAGTTACCGCGGAGGGAACACTGAAGCTTTCTTT
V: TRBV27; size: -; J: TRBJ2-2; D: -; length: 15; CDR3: CASGKQGSNTGELFF; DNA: TGTGCCAGCGGCAAACAGGGCTCGAACACCGGGGAGCTGTTTTTT
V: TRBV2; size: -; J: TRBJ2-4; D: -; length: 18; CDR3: CASSGEGGVLAAKNIQYF; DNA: TGTGCCAGCAGTGGGGAAGGGGGCGTCCTAGCGGCCAAAAACATTCAGTACTTC
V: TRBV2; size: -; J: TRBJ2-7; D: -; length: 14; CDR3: CAGVPEQGVYEQYF; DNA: TGTGCCGGAGTCCCAGAACAGGGAGTCTACGAGCAGTACTTC
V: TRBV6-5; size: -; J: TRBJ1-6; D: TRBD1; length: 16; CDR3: CASSSRTGSYNSPLHF; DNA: TGTGCCAGCAGTTCCCGGACAGGGAGCTATAATTCACCCCTCCACTTT
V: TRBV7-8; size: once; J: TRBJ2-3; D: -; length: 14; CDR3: CASSLSGNTDTQYF; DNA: TGTGCCAGCAGCTTATCAGGCAACACAGATACGCAGTATTTT
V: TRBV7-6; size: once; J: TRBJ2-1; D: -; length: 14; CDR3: CASSPIWQSNEQFF; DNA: TGTGCCAGCAGCCCGATTTGGCAGTCCAATGAGCAGTTCTTC
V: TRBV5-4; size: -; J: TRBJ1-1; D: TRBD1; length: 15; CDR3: CASSRPTGVSTEAFF; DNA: TGTGCCAGCAGCAGGCCGACAGGGGTTAGCACTGAAGCTTTCTTT
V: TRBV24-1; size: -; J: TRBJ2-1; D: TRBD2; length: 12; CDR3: CATRRLGGEQFF; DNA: TGTGCCACTCGCAGGTTGGGGGGGGAGCAGTTCTTC
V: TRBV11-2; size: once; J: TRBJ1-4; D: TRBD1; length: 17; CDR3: CASSGRTGPGTNEKLFF; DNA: TGTGCCAGCAGCGGGAGGACAGGGCCTGGAACTAATGAAAAACTGTTTTTT
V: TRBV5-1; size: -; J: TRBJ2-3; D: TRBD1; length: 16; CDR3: CASSPGTGPSTDTQYF; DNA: TGCGCCAGCAGCCCCGGGACAGGTCCTAGCACAGATACGCAGTATTTT
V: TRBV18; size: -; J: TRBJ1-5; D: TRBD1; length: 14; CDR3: CASSRTGGNQPQHF; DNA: TGTGCCAGCTCACGGACAGGGGGCAATCAGCCCCAGCATTTT
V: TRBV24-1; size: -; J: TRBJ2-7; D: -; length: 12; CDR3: CATSDFANQQYF; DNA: TGTGCCACCAGTGATTTTGCGAACCAGCAGTACTTC
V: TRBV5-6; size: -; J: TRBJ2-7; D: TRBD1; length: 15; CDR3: CASSFRDRSSYEQYF; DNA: TGTGCCAGCAGCTTTCGGGACAGGAGCTCCTACGAGCAGTACTTC